Listed below are T cell receptor beta chains from one sample, sequenced in a study of blood T cell repertoires in COVID-19. The method was immunoSEQ multiplex PCR; TCRdb's version includes in-frame clones alone and lacks a portion of them. This sample has about 320,000 clones, with around 92% found just once. Sequencing input: peripheral blood. Receptor source: a man aged 18 to 30 who had recovered from COVID-19. CDR3s include the opening cysteine and the closing phenylalanine or tryptophan. A D gene is named only where the DNA matches it firmly. Part of the rows lack a size; the others show once, few, many or a class for expanded clones.

CASSPRPGTGGSLPLHF	TGTGCCAGCAGCCCACGTCCCGGGACAGGGGGCTCTTTGCCCCTCCACTTT	TRBJ1-6	.	TRBV9	TRBD1
CASSSTGETQYF	TGTGCCAGCAGCTCGACAGGGGAGACCCAGTACTTC	TRBJ2-5	.	TRBV5-6	TRBD1
CAWSVGPNTEAFF	TGTGCCTGGAGTGTTGGCCCGAACACTGAAGCTTTCTTT	TRBJ1-1	.	TRBV30	.
CASSKGTAPYEQYF	TGTGCCAGCAGCAAAGGGACAGCACCCTACGAGCAGTACTTC	TRBJ2-7	.	TRBV9	TRBD1
CASSLAGQSTDTQYF	TGTGCCAGCAGTTTAGCGGGGCAAAGCACAGATACGCAGTATTTT	TRBJ2-3	.	TRBV27	.
CASSRYSGSKEYSNQPQHF	TGTGCCAGTAGCCGATATTCCGGAAGTAAGGAGTATAGCAATCAGCCCCAGCATTTT	TRBJ1-5	.	TRBV19	.
CASGLKSSYNSPLHF	TGTGCCTCCGGACTCAAGAGCTCCTATAATTCACCCCTCCACTTT	TRBJ1-6	.	TRBV10-3	.
CASSLGTAYEQYF	TGTGCCAGCAGCTTGGGGACAGCCTACGAGCAGTACTTC	TRBJ2-7	.	TRBV7-2	TRBD1
CASSLVTGGQGQPQHF	TGTGCCAGCAGCTTGGTGACAGGGGGCCAAGGTCAGCCCCAGCATTTT	TRBJ1-5	.	TRBV5-5	TRBD1
CASSQEAAGPNQPQHF	TGCGCCAGCAGCCAAGAGGCGGCAGGGCCAAATCAGCCCCAGCATTTT	TRBJ1-5	once	TRBV4-1	.
CASSPVQGDTGELFF	TGTGCCAGCTCACCAGTACAGGGCGACACCGGGGAGCTGTTTTTT	TRBJ2-2	.	TRBV18	.
CASSFGLGQGAGDTEAFF	TGTGCCAGCAGTTTCGGTTTGGGACAGGGGGCGGGAGACACTGAAGCTTTCTTT	TRBJ1-1	.	TRBV27	TRBD1
CASSLRTSGAYEQYF	TGCGCCAGCAGCCTAAGGACTAGCGGGGCCTACGAGCAGTACTTC	TRBJ2-7	.	TRBV4-1	TRBD2
CAINQGNEQFF	TGTGCCATCAATCAGGGTAATGAGCAGTTCTTC	TRBJ2-1	.	TRBV10-3	.
CASSQDPSGGIAYEQYF	TGCGCCAGCAGCCAAGATCCTAGCGGGGGGATCGCCTACGAGCAGTACTTC	TRBJ2-7	.	TRBV4-3	TRBD2
CASSRRLTSTPYEQYF	TGTGCCAGCAGCCGGAGGCTGACTTCAACCCCCTACGAGCAGTACTTC	TRBJ2-7	.	TRBV14	.
CAISRLLGGNTEAFF	TGTGCCATCAGTCGGCTTTTAGGAGGCAACACTGAAGCTTTCTTT	TRBJ1-1	once	TRBV10-3	.
CASSVQGGSYEQYF	TGTGCCAGCAGCGTGCAGGGAGGGTCCTACGAGCAGTACTTC	TRBJ2-7	.	TRBV9	TRBD2
CASSLVGGGSRSPLHF	TGTGCCAGCAGCTTAGTAGGTGGGGGGTCGAGGTCACCCCTCCACTTT	TRBJ1-6	.	TRBV7-2	.
CASSLDPGQGLFF	TGTGCCAGCAGCTTAGACCCGGGACAGGGGTTGTTTTTT	TRBJ1-4	few	TRBV3-1/TRBV3-2	TRBD1
CASSPIGTSGEAFF	TGTGCCAGCAGCCCTATAGGGACTTCGGGTGAAGCTTTCTTT	TRBJ1-1	.	TRBV27	.
CASSQEGGLAGESHEQYF	TGCGCCAGCAGCCAAGAGGGAGGCCTAGCGGGAGAATCCCACGAGCAGTACTTC	TRBJ2-7	.	TRBV4-1	TRBD2